The rows below give T cell receptor beta chains drawn from one sample of a study of T cells in Graves' hyperthyroidism and ophthalmopathy. TCRdb re-called the multiplex PCR reads through MiXCR, storing one row per CDR3 protein. The data show about 560,000 distinct CDR3 sequences, around 16% seen once. Sequencing used blood. These receptors originate from a woman aged 25 to 45 with Graves' hyperthyroidism. The CDR3 runs from the conserved cysteine through the conserved F or W. Fields, in order: J gene, clone size, V gene, CDR3 protein. A row's size may be missing; if present it is once, few, many or a size class.

J gene: TRBJ2-5
clone size: .
V gene: TRBV5-1
CDR3 protein: CASRGLGSQETQYF

J gene: TRBJ1-2
clone size: many
V gene: TRBV30
CDR3 protein: CAWSEAGAGYTF

J gene: TRBJ2-3
clone size: .
V gene: TRBV27
CDR3 protein: CASSSPSRDRGDTQYF

J gene: TRBJ1-5
clone size: few
V gene: TRBV19
CDR3 protein: CASSEGSLSQHF

J gene: TRBJ2-2
clone size: many
V gene: TRBV20-1
CDR3 protein: CSATGTSLFGGELFF

J gene: TRBJ1-1
clone size: many
V gene: TRBV27
CDR3 protein: CASGQGNTEAFF

J gene: TRBJ1-6
clone size: many
V gene: TRBV3-1
CDR3 protein: CASSRGQGSISPLHF

J gene: TRBJ2-3
clone size: many
V gene: TRBV19
CDR3 protein: CASTGLAGRADTQYF

J gene: TRBJ2-6
clone size: few
V gene: TRBV7-2
CDR3 protein: CASSQAGTNLGVGANVLTF

J gene: TRBJ2-7
clone size: many
V gene: TRBV27
CDR3 protein: CASSRTGTSGSVGYEQYF

J gene: TRBJ2-3
clone size: few
V gene: TRBV29-1
CDR3 protein: CSGGPREGDTQYF

J gene: TRBJ2-3
clone size: many
V gene: TRBV3-1
CDR3 protein: CASSQVAGAGADTQYF

J gene: TRBJ2-1
clone size: many
V gene: TRBV24-1
CDR3 protein: CATSDLRLDVDEQFF

J gene: TRBJ1-5
clone size: many
V gene: TRBV12-3/TRBV12-4
CDR3 protein: CASSPGGNNQPQHF

J gene: TRBJ1-5
clone size: few
V gene: TRBV5-1
CDR3 protein: CASSPGTEGSNQPQHF

J gene: TRBJ2-7
clone size: many
V gene: TRBV10-3
CDR3 protein: CATSAGGPSYEQYF

J gene: TRBJ2-1
clone size: .
V gene: TRBV9
CDR3 protein: CASSVGAGASYNEQFF

J gene: TRBJ1-5
clone size: many
V gene: TRBV2
CDR3 protein: CASKTRATTQPQHF

J gene: TRBJ2-1
clone size: many
V gene: TRBV20-1
CDR3 protein: CSARTTGSYNEQFF

J gene: TRBJ2-7
clone size: many
V gene: TRBV4-1
CDR3 protein: CASSRQTSGRAYEQYF

J gene: TRBJ1-1
clone size: many
V gene: TRBV28
CDR3 protein: CASSRRTTEAFF

J gene: TRBJ2-5
clone size: .
V gene: TRBV18
CDR3 protein: CASSPEGETQYF

J gene: TRBJ2-3
clone size: many
V gene: TRBV27
CDR3 protein: CASSFWREDSDTQYF

J gene: TRBJ2-7
clone size: many
V gene: TRBV7-9
CDR3 protein: CASSSDTLGTSGRSSSYEQYF

J gene: TRBJ2-1
clone size: few
V gene: TRBV5-4
CDR3 protein: CASSVGTNMNNEQFF

J gene: TRBJ2-7
clone size: .
V gene: TRBV3-1
CDR3 protein: CASSLAGGAPYEQYF

J gene: TRBJ2-5
clone size: few
V gene: TRBV12-3/TRBV12-4
CDR3 protein: CASSLGRTDPETQYF

J gene: TRBJ2-7
clone size: .
V gene: TRBV7-9
CDR3 protein: CASSPPGTSGRESSYEQYF

J gene: TRBJ1-2
clone size: few
V gene: TRBV19
CDR3 protein: CASSMTQANYGYTF

J gene: TRBJ2-2
clone size: .
V gene: TRBV6-1
CDR3 protein: CASSRTSGINTGELFF

J gene: TRBJ2-1
clone size: .
V gene: TRBV9
CDR3 protein: CASSVTSGLRNEQFF

J gene: TRBJ2-5
clone size: few
V gene: TRBV29-1
CDR3 protein: CSVGVGQGIEDF

J gene: TRBJ2-1
clone size: .
V gene: TRBV9
CDR3 protein: CASSLRTSGRDGEQFF

J gene: TRBJ1-1
clone size: .
V gene: TRBV6-1
CDR3 protein: CASSWTGAVNTEAFF

J gene: TRBJ2-2
clone size: .
V gene: TRBV5-1
CDR3 protein: CASRSLAGGRVVGELFF

J gene: TRBJ2-1
clone size: .
V gene: TRBV9
CDR3 protein: CASSETNSGNEQFF

J gene: TRBJ2-3
clone size: few
V gene: TRBV29-1
CDR3 protein: CSVEIIADTQYF

J gene: TRBJ2-2
clone size: many
V gene: TRBV12-3/TRBV12-4
CDR3 protein: CASRRLAVNTGELFF

J gene: TRBJ2-2
clone size: many
V gene: TRBV6-1
CDR3 protein: CAEAGGRTGELFF

J gene: TRBJ1-2
clone size: many
V gene: TRBV29-1
CDR3 protein: CSVEVGGYGYTF

J gene: TRBJ1-3
clone size: many
V gene: TRBV7-9
CDR3 protein: CASSSQIGRSSGNTIYF

J gene: TRBJ2-5
clone size: .
V gene: TRBV19
CDR3 protein: CASSSIAGGPGETQYF

J gene: TRBJ2-7
clone size: .
V gene: TRBV14
CDR3 protein: CASSQVRVAGSEQYF

J gene: TRBJ1-1
clone size: many
V gene: TRBV30
CDR3 protein: CAWSVGVGAFF

J gene: TRBJ1-5
clone size: many
V gene: TRBV12-3/TRBV12-4
CDR3 protein: CASSHGNDRANSNQPQHF

J gene: TRBJ1-1
clone size: many
V gene: TRBV12-3/TRBV12-4
CDR3 protein: CASSFGMNTEAFF

J gene: TRBJ2-7
clone size: few
V gene: TRBV28
CDR3 protein: CASSPLRGRIYEQYF

J gene: TRBJ2-7
clone size: once
V gene: TRBV19
CDR3 protein: CASSRLDNSYEQYF

J gene: TRBJ1-4
clone size: many
V gene: TRBV5-1
CDR3 protein: CASSPGQGNEKLFF

J gene: TRBJ1-5
clone size: many
V gene: TRBV29-1
CDR3 protein: CSVVGSGQPQHF

J gene: TRBJ2-7
clone size: many
V gene: TRBV11-2
CDR3 protein: CASSTTLAGQYEQYF

J gene: TRBJ1-4
clone size: few
V gene: TRBV7-9
CDR3 protein: CASSFTWGGEKLFF

J gene: TRBJ2-7
clone size: few
V gene: TRBV5-1
CDR3 protein: CASSLSAVTYEQYF

J gene: TRBJ1-1
clone size: many
V gene: TRBV18
CDR3 protein: CASSPLGEMNIEAFF